This is a list of T cell receptor beta chains from one sample in a study of cytomegalovirus exposure and HLA in healthy donors. Here immunoSEQ multiplex PCR was the method, and the copy in TCRdb shows in-frame clones only, minus some. The sample includes 130,000 or so clones, 80% of them seen just once. Sequenced material: PBMCs. The receptor set was obtained from a man aged 25 to 45 in good health and CMV-seronegative. The CDR3 runs from the conserved cysteine through the conserved F or W. Each record gives: D gene, V gene, clone size, J gene, CDR3 DNA, CDR3 protein. The D gene is left open where the match is weak. Where a row states a size, it is once, few, many or the class of an expanded clone; other rows omit it.

d_call: TRBD1
v_call: TRBV6-5
clone_size: -
j_call: TRBJ2-2
cdr3_nt: TGTGCCAGCACCTCCGGGACAGCGAACACCGGGGAGCTGTTTTTT
cdr3_aa: CASTSGTANTGELFF

d_call: -
v_call: TRBV15
clone_size: once
j_call: TRBJ2-1
cdr3_nt: TGTGCCACCAGCAGAGACGGGCAGGAGGCCTACAATGAGCAGTTCTTC
cdr3_aa: CATSRDGQEAYNEQFF

d_call: TRBD2
v_call: TRBV9
clone_size: -
j_call: TRBJ2-1
cdr3_nt: TGTGCCAGCAGCGTAGCGGGCGGGGGAAACAATGAGCAGTTCTTC
cdr3_aa: CASSVAGGGNNEQFF

d_call: -
v_call: TRBV5-4
clone_size: -
j_call: TRBJ1-1
cdr3_nt: TGTGCCAGCAGCTTGGTTCCTTCGGGTGAGGCTGAAGCTTTCTTT
cdr3_aa: CASSLVPSGEAEAFF

d_call: -
v_call: TRBV5-1
clone_size: -
j_call: TRBJ1-2
cdr3_nt: TGCGCCAGCAGCTTGGTAACCCTCGGCAGGGCGGTTGACTATGGCTACACCTTC
cdr3_aa: CASSLVTLGRAVDYGYTF

d_call: TRBD1
v_call: TRBV6-4
clone_size: -
j_call: TRBJ1-5
cdr3_nt: TGTGCCAGCAGTGAAGGGGGGACAGTGAATCAGCCCCAGCATTTT
cdr3_aa: CASSEGGTVNQPQHF

d_call: TRBD2
v_call: TRBV19
clone_size: -
j_call: TRBJ2-5
cdr3_nt: TGTGCCAGTAGTATGGTCGGAACTAGCGGGGGGGCCGAGGAGACCCAGTACTTC
cdr3_aa: CASSMVGTSGGAEETQYF

d_call: -
v_call: TRBV6-5
clone_size: -
j_call: TRBJ1-4
cdr3_nt: TGTGCCAGCACCTATAGCGCCGGGACTTTTGAAAAACTGTTTTTT
cdr3_aa: CASTYSAGTFEKLFF

d_call: -
v_call: TRBV4-3
clone_size: -
j_call: TRBJ2-1
cdr3_nt: TGCGCCAGCAGCCAAGATCTTCTGGGCCGCGTCCTTTTGGGTGAGCAGTTCTTC
cdr3_aa: CASSQDLLGRVLLGEQFF

d_call: -
v_call: TRBV29-1
clone_size: -
j_call: TRBJ2-1
cdr3_nt: TGCAGCGTTGACCCCGGGAGCTACTCCTACAATGAGCAGTTCTTC
cdr3_aa: CSVDPGSYSYNEQFF

d_call: -
v_call: TRBV5-1
clone_size: -
j_call: TRBJ2-2
cdr3_nt: TGCGCCAGCAGCTTGGAGAATGGAGGGGTCACCGGGGAGCTGTTTTTT
cdr3_aa: CASSLENGGVTGELFF

d_call: TRBD1
v_call: TRBV28
clone_size: -
j_call: TRBJ2-7
cdr3_nt: TGTGCCAGCAGCCGGACCGGGACAGGGGACTACGAGCAGTACTTC
cdr3_aa: CASSRTGTGDYEQYF

d_call: TRBD1
v_call: TRBV6-5
clone_size: -
j_call: TRBJ1-2
cdr3_nt: TGTGCCAGCAGTTACTCGAAGGACAGGACCTATGGCTACACCTTC
cdr3_aa: CASSYSKDRTYGYTF